This TCR beta chain was documented in a study of cytomegalovirus exposure and HLA in healthy donors. General study findings and limits: Most TCR beta V segments were productive about 90% or about 30% of the time in an earlier analysis.

Comments on this clone: Its antigen is currently unknown.

From germline, CDR1 is SGHTA and CDR2 FQGNSA. The trim removed 6 bases at V and 6 bases at J, leaving 8 bases unmatched. This CDR3 spans 13 amino acids. Use of 60 Vbeta and 13 Jbeta primers characterized the PCR. Profiling relied on immunoSEQ multiplex PCR, and the TCRdb table lists in-frame clones only, not all of them. The data contain 100,000 to 150,000 clones, more than 65% of them seen just once; the ten biggest clones take up approximately 13%. These donors counted as nominally healthy when sampled, but unrecorded immune exposures were likely. The sequenced material came from PBMCs. V is TRBV7-2 and J is TRBJ2-7, with TRBD2 matching over 7 bases. The source of this sequence is a woman aged 60-75 years in good health and CMV-seropositive. This CDR3 is CASRLREGSEQYF. The CDR3 nucleotides are TGTGCCAGCAGGTTGAGGGAGGGATCCGAGCAGTACTTC.